The clone carrying this T cell receptor beta chain was detected only a few times. What it recognizes is unknown. These data belong to a study of T cells after yellow fever vaccination. Overall study results and limits: Just a small share of clonotypes turned up in the CD4 compartment as well as the CD8 compartment. Boosting was followed by the reappearance of most primary-vaccination clones (around 95% CD4, 85% to 90% CD8). High-abundance clonotypes from the bulk population could contaminate FACS-sorted repertoires.

J lost 9 bases, V lost 6 bases, and 14 bases had no gene match. The germline V gene has CDR1 MNHNS and CDR2 SASEGT. This CDR3 has 15 residues. Via MiXCR, TCRdb re-called the 5' RACE reads, giving one row per CDR3 protein. The top ten clones hold around 15% of a sample with approximately 550,000 distinct CDR3 sequences, roughly 21% of them seen once. The clonotype comes from a man aged 25 to 40 who received the YFV17D yellow fever vaccine. The source material was PBMCs, sampled 15 days after the yellow fever booster vaccination. The chain uses TRBV6-1 and TRBJ2-1; TRBD2 agrees at 7 bases. CDR3 protein: CASRVSAGVRGEQFF. In DNA, the CDR3 is TGTGCCAGCAGGGTCTCGGCGGGAGTGCGGGGTGAGCAGTTCTTC.